The T cell receptor beta chain described here comes from a study of beta chain features in type 1 diabetes. Study information: When patients were set against healthy donors, age, gender and cell yields were similar.

Study-wide results and limits: Possibly, sequencing cDNA over-represented cells that had high TCR expression levels. All four CD4+ subsets from Type 1 diabetes patients carried moderately but significantly shorter TCRB CDR3s. Any HLA type influence on TCRB rearrangement was left unresolved here. The naive, central memory and Treg TCRB repertoires showed an apparent similarity that was greater among patients than among healthy donors.

The study reverse transcribed the entire isolated RNA, so it sequenced expressed TCRB transcripts. Only in-frame clones appear in the TCRdb table, and some are missing; sequencing was by immunoSEQ multiplex PCR. The profile covers 20,000 to 25,000 clones, with 68% appearing a single time and 0.9% to 1.4% taken by the ten largest. Concerning this clone: The antigen remains unidentified.

The CDR3 consists of 13 residues. Germline V gene sequence: CDR1 SGHRS, CDR2 YFSETQ. Trimming took off 2 bases at V and 7 bases at J, with 9 bases between the two ends. This receptor was identified in a woman in her 40s with type 1 diabetes. This chain connects TRBV5-1 to TRBJ2-2; possibly TRBD2 for D (5 bases). Material for sequencing was stem cell memory CD4+ T cells from blood. The CDR3 DNA sequence: TGCGCCAGCAGCTTCAACGGGGACGGGGAGCTGTTTTTT. Translating it yields CASSFNGDGELFF.